This T cell receptor beta chain was found in a study of CD8+CD57+ T cells in acquired aplastic anemia. Across the whole study: Sorted CD4+ and CD8+ cells gave an average of roughly 3.3 ug of DNA.

This clonotype was recorded many times. Its target is unknown. Overall study findings and caveats: The study found no significant CD8+ Simpson's diversity difference between patients and controls.

Germline-derived CDR1 and CDR2 are LNHDA and SQIVND (reference sequence). Trimming cost V 9 bases and J 4 bases; bases outside gene matches: 8. CDR3 length: 14 amino acids. CDR3 and TCR beta VDJ profiling relied on genomic DNA as the template. TCRdb reprocessed the reads via MiXCR and lists one record per CDR3 protein. Altogether hundreds of thousands of distinct CDR3 sequences are present, roughly a third being singletons, with the ten largest covering 0.82%. Previously, flow cytometry had revealed CD8+CD57+ cell expansion in the patients chosen for sequencing. Severe acquired aplastic anemia was the diagnosis recorded for all patients. Patients had not yet gotten any therapy when their blood was taken for sampling.

This sequence joins TRBV19 and TRBJ1-3, with 8 bases lining up with TRBD1. This sequence originates from a human donor with aplastic anemia. The sequenced sample was sorted CD4+, CD8+, or CD8+CD57+ T cells (not recorded which) from PBMCs. CDR3 sequence: CASRQGHSGNTIYF. The CDR3 region has the DNA TGTGCCAGCAGACAGGGGCATTCAGGAAACACCATATATTTT. The full variable domain, in which reference TRBV19 and TRBJ1-3 provide the parts outside the CDR3, is DGGITQSPKYLFRKEGQNVTLSCEQNLNHDAMYWYRQDPGQGLRLIYYSQIVNDFQKGDIAEGYSVSREKKESFPLTVTSAQKNPTAFYLCASRQGHSGNTIYFGEGSWLTVV.